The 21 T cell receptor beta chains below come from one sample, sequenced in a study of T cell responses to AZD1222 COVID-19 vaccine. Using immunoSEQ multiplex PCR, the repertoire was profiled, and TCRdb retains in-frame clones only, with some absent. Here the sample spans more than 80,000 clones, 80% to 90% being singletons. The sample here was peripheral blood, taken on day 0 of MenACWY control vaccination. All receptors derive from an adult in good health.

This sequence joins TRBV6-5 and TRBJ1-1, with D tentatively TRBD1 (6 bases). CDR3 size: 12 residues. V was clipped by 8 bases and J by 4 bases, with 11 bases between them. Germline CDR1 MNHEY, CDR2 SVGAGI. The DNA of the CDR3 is TGTGCCAGCTACGGGGGCGGCACTGAAGCTTTCTTT. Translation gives CASYGGGTEAFF.

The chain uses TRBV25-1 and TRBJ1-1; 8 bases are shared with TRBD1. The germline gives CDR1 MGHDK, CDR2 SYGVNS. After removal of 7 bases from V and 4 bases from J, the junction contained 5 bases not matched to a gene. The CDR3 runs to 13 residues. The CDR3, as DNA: TGTGCCAGCACTCAGGGGGCTATCACTGAAGCTTTCTTT. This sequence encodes CASTQGAITEAFF.

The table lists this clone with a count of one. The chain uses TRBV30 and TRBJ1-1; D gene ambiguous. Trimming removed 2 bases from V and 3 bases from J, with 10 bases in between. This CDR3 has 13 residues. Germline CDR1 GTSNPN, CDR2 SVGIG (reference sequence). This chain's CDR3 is CAWSIHRDTEAFF. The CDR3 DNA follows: TGTGCCTGGAGTATTCACCGGGACACTGAAGCTTTCTTT.

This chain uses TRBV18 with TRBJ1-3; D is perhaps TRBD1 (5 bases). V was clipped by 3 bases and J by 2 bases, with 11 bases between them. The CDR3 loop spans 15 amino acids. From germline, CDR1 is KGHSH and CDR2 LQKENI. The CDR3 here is CASSPPTVPGNTIYF. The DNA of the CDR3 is TGTGCCAGCTCACCTCCGACAGTTCCTGGAAACACCATATATTTT.

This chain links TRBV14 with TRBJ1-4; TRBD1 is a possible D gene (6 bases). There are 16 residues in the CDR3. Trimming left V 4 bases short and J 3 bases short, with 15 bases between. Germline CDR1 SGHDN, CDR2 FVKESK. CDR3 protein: CASSPLQGIANEKLFF. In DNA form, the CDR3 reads TGTGCCAGCAGCCCCCTCCAGGGGATTGCTAATGAAAAACTGTTTTTT.

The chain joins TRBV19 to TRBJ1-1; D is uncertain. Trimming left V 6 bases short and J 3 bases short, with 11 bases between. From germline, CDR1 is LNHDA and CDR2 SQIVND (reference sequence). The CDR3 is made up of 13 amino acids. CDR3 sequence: CASRGRTDTEAFF. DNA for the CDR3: TGTGCCAGTAGAGGGCGAACGGACACTGAAGCTTTCTTT.

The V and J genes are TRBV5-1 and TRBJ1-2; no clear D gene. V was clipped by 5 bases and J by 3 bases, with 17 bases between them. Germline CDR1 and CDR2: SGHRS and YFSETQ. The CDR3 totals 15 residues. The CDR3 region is CASRVGLEIDYGYTF. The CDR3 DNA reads TGCGCCAGCAGAGTTGGTTTGGAGATTGACTATGGCTACACCTTC.

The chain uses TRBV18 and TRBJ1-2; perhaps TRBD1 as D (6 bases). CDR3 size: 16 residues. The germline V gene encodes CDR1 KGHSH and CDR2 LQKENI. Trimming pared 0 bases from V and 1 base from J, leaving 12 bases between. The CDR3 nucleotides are TGTGCCAGCTCACCACCAGGGGGTCGTATTAACTATGGCTACACCTTC. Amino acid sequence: CASSPPGGRINYGYTF.

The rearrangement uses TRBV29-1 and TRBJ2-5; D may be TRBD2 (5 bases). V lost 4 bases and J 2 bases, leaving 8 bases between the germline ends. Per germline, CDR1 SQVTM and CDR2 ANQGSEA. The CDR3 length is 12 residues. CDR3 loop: CSVARGQETQYF. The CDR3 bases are TGCAGCGTTGCCCGGGGTCAAGAGACCCAGTACTTC.

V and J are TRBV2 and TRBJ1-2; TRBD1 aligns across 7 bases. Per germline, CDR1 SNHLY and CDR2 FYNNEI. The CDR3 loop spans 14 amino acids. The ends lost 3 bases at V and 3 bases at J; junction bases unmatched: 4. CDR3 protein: CASSEETGYYGYTF. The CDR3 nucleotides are TGTGCCAGCAGTGAGGAGACAGGGTACTATGGCTACACCTTC.

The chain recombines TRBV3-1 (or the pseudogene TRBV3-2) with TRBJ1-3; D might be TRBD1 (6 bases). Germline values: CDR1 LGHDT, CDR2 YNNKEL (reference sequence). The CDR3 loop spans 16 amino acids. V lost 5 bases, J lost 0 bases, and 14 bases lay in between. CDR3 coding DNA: TGTGCCAGCAGCACCGGGGGGACAAGCTCTGGAAACACCATATATTTT. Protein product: CASSTGGTSSGNTIYF.

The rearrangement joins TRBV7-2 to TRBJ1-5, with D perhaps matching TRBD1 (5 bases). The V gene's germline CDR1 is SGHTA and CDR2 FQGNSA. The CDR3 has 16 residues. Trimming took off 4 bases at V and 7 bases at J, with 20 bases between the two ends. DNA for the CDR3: TGTGCCAGCAGCTCCTCGGACACGTTCTTTTACCAGCCCCAGCATTTT. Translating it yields CASSSSDTFFYQPQHF.

The CDR3 is CASSPQQATYEKLFF. The CDR3 region has the DNA TGTGCCAGCAGCCCTCAACAGGCTACCTATGAAAAACTGTTTTTT. The chain recombines TRBV7-8 with TRBJ1-4; D may be TRBD1 (5 bases). This CDR3 is built from 15 residues. Germline V gene sequence: CDR1 SGHVS, CDR2 FQNEAQ. With 5 bases removed from V and 6 bases from J, the gap between germline ends came to 16 bases. Looking up the rest from reference TRBV7-8 and TRBJ1-4 gives the full variable domain: GAGVSQSPRYKVAKRGQDVALRCDPISGHVSLFWYQQALGQGPEFLTYFQNEAQLDKSGLPSDRFFAERPEGSVSTLKIQRTQQEDSAVYLCASSPQQATYEKLFFGSGTQLSVL.

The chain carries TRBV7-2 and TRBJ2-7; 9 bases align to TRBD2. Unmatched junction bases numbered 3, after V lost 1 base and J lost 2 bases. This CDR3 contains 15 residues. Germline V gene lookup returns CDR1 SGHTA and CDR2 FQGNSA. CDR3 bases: TGTGCCAGCAGCTTAGGGGCGGGGGGGCCCTACGAGCAGTACTTC. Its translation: CASSLGAGGPYEQYF.

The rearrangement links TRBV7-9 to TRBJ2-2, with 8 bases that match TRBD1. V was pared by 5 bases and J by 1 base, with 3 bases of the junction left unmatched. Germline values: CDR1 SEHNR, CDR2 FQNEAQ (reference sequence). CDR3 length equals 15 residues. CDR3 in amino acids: CASSHGTGNTGELFF. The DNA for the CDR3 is TGTGCCAGCAGCCACGGGACAGGGAACACCGGGGAGCTGTTTTTT.

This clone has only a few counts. CDR3 sequence (DNA): TGTGCCAGCTCCCAGGGGTGGGGGGTGGCCACAGATACGCAGTATTTT. Translating it yields CASSQGWGVATDTQYF. The genes are TRBV6-6 and TRBJ2-3; perhaps D is TRBD1 or TRBD2 (6 bases each). The germline gives CDR1 MNHNY, CDR2 SVGAGI (reference sequence). CDR3 length equals 16 residues. V lost 8 bases and J 2 bases, leaving 20 bases between the germline ends.

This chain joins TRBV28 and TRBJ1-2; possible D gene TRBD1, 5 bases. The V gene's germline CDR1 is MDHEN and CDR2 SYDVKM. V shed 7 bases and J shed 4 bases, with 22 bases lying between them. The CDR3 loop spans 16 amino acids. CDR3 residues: CASTPGGAETAYGYTF. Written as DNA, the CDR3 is TGTGCCAGCACCCCTGGCGGGGCAGAAACAGCCTATGGCTACACCTTC.

The CDR3 coding sequence is TGTGCTAGTGGTTTGGTTGTAGGGACCCAGCCCCAGCATTTT. Amino acid sequence: CASGLVVGTQPQHF. This chain connects TRBV12-5 to TRBJ1-5; possible D gene TRBD1, 5 bases. Trimming removed 0 bases at V and 7 bases at J, with 10 bases between. Germline V gives CDR1 LGHNT, CDR2 FRNRAP. This CDR3 spans 14 amino acids.

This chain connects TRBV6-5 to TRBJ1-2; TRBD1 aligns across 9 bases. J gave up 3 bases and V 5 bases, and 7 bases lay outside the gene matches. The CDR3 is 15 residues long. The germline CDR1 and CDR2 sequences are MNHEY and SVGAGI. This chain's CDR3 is CASSRTGVEDYGYTF. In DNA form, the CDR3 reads TGTGCCAGCAGTCGGACAGGGGTGGAGGACTATGGCTACACCTTC.

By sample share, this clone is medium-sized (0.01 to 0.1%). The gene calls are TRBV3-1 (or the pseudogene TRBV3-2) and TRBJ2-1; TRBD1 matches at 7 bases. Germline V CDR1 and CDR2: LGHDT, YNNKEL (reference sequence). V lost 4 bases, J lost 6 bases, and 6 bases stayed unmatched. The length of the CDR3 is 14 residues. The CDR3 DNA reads TGTGCCAGCAGCCCCTTGGCAGGGGGCAATGAGCAGTTCTTC. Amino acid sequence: CASSPLAGGNEQFF.

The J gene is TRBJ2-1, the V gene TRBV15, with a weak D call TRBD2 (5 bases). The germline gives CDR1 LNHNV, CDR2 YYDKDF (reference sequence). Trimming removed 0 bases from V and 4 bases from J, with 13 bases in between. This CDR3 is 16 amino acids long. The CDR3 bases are TGTGCCACCAGCAGAGAATCGAACAGACTATACAATGAGCAGTTCTTC. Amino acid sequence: CATSRESNRLYNEQFF.